These T cell receptor beta chains were read from a single sample in a study of T cell changes during pregnancy in multiple sclerosis. Assay: immunoSEQ multiplex PCR; the TCRdb copy retains only in-frame clones and omits some. The sample holds approximately 70,000 clones, 80% to 95% seen once. Sequences were derived from peripheral blood, sampled in the first trimester of pregnancy. Every receptor here comes from a female donor with multiple sclerosis, enrolled in a pregnancy study. CDR3s include the opening cysteine and the closing phenylalanine or tryptophan.

v_gene: TRBV30
j_gene: TRBJ1-3
CDR3aa: CAWSALTTGSGNTIYF

v_gene: TRBV5-6
j_gene: TRBJ2-7
CDR3aa: CASSLAPSGIYEQYF

v_gene: TRBV5-6
j_gene: TRBJ2-5
CDR3aa: CASSFGLAGGGETQYF

v_gene: TRBV15
j_gene: TRBJ2-7
CDR3aa: CATNNRDRDRHYEQYF

v_gene: TRBV9
j_gene: TRBJ2-1
CDR3aa: CASSMTSGVYNEQFF

v_gene: TRBV19
j_gene: TRBJ1-4
CDR3aa: CASNRNEKLFF

v_gene: TRBV23-1
j_gene: TRBJ2-7
CDR3aa: CASSPIPGQESYEQYF

v_gene: TRBV10-2
j_gene: TRBJ2-4
CDR3aa: CASSERRAGNRNIQYF

v_gene: TRBV7-2
j_gene: TRBJ1-5
CDR3aa: CASSLRQGSQPQHF

v_gene: TRBV4-2
j_gene: TRBJ2-3
CDR3aa: CASSQPERTDTQYF

v_gene: TRBV6-5
j_gene: TRBJ1-1
CDR3aa: CASSWAPNTEAFF

v_gene: TRBV5-1
j_gene: TRBJ2-1
CDR3aa: CASSLGARGSNNEQFF

v_gene: TRBV25-1
j_gene: TRBJ1-5
CDR3aa: CASSDQRSGTLDNQPQHF